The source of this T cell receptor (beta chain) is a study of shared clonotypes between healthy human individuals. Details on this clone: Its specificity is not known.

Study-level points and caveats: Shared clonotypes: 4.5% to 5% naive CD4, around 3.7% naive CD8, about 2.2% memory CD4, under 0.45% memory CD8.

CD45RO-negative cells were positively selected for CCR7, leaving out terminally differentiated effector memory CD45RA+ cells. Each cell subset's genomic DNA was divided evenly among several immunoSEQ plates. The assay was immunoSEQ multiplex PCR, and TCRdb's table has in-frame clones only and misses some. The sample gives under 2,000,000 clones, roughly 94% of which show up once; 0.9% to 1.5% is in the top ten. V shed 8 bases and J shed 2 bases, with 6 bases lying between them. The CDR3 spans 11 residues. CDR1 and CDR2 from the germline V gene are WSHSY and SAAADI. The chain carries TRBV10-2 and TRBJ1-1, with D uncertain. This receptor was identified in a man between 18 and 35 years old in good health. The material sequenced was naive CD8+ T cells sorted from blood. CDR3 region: CASQENTEAFF. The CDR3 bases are TGCGCCAGCCAAGAAAACACTGAAGCTTTCTTT.